This T cell receptor (beta chain) appears in the sequencing data of a study of T cell repertoires in cytomegalovirus infection (dated by TCRdb to between 2018 and 2020). Describing the broader study: Because public TCR beta signatures pointed to carriage of CMV infection together with the matching HLA type, the HLA type of each donor mattered for the analysis. Here is what the overall study found, with its caveats: Cumulative frequency of public TCR beta family members discriminated carriers of CMV infection plus the relevant HLA type in this cohort and an independent approximately 360-donor cohort. The ex vivo response was dominated by HLA-C-restricted CMV-specific TCR beta clonotypes, which also provided the single most frequent clonotype in two of eight donors.

This clonotype was seen at least ten times. Its antigen remains undetermined. No qualities accompany the bases; no much larger clone lies one base away. Sequencer: Illumina HiSeq 1500. The public reads were reprocessed in TCRdb via fastp at Q25 and MiXCR, keeping in-frame beta chains. Entries that share a CDR3 protein sequence are merged under the most common genes and DNA. This sample comprises under 150,000 distinct CDR3 sequences, 7% to 10% of them detected only once. Jointly, the top ten make up about 9.4% of the sample. CDR1 MNHEY and CDR2 SVGAGI were looked up in the germline V gene. The germline V and J ends show losses of 0 bases and 8 bases respectively, and no gene match explains 8 bases of the junction. The CDR3 spans 16 residues, from the cysteine through the phenylalanine. Only CDR3 DNA is held: 48 bases, read in frame from base 1.

This TCR was sampled from a human donor in good health (CMV status not recorded). Some clones in this sample may be carry-over from other donors' samples. The sequence links TRBV6-5 to TRBJ2-1, with 9 bases matching TRBD1. The material sequenced was PBMCs. The sequenced DNA: TGTGCCAGCAGTTACTCGTCGGGGGGACAGGGCCATGAGCAGTTCTTC. Translated, this gives CASSYSSGGQGHEQFF.